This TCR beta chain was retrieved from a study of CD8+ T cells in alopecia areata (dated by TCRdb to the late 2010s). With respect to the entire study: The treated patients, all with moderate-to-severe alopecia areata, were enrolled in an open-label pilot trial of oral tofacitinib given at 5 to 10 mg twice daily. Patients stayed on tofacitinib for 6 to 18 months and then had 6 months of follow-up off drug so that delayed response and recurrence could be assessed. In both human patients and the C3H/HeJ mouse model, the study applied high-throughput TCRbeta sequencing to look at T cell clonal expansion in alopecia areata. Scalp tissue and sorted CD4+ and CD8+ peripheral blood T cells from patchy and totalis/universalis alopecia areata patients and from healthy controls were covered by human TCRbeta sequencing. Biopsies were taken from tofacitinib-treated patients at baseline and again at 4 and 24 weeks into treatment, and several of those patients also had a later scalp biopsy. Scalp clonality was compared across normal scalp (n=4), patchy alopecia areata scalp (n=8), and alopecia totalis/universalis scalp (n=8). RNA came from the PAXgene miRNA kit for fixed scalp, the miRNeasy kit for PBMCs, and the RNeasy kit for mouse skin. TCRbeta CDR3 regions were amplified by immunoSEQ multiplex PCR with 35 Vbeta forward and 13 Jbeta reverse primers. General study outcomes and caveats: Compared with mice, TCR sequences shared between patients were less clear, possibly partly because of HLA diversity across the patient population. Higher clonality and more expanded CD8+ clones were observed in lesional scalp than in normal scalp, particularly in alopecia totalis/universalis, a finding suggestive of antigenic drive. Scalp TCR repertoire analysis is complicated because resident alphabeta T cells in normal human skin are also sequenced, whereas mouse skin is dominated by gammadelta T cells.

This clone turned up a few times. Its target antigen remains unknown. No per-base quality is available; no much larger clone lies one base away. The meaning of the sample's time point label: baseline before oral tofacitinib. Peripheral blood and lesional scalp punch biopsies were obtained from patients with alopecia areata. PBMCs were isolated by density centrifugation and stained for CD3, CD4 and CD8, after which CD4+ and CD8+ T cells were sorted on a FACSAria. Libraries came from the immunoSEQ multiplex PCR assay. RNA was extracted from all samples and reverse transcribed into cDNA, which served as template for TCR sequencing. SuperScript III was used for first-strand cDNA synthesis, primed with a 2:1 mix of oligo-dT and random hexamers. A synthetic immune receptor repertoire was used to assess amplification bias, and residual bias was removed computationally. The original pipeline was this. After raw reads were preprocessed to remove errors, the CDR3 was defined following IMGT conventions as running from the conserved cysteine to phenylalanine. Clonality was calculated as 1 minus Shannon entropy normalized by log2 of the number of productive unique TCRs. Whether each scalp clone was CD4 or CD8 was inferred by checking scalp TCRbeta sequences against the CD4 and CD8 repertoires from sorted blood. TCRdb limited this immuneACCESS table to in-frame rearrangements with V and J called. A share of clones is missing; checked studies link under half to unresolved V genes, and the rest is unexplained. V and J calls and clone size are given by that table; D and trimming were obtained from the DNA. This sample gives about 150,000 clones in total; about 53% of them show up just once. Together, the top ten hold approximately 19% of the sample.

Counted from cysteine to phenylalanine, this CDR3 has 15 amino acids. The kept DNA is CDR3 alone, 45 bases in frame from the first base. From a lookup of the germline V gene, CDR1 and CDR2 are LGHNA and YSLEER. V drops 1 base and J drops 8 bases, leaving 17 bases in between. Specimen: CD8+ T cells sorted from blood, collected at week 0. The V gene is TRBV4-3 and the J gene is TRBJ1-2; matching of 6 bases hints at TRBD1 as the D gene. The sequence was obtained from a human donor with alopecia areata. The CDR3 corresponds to CASSQAAAGVEGYTF. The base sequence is TGCGCCAGCAGCCAAGCCGCAGCAGGGGTAGAGGGCTACACCTTC.